The entry below gives a single T cell receptor beta chain sequence along with its context. Per the original data handling: Scientists estimated how many nucleated cells there were by amplifying reference gene primers. Sequenced by immunoSEQ multiplex PCR; TCRdb stores in-frame clones only, minus some. The V and J calls and clone size are taken from that table; D and trimming were inferred from the DNA. Of around 400,000 clones listed, around 89% were seen once; the top ten hold roughly 1.2%. This CDR3 region has 15 residues. With 3 bases clipped from V and 11 bases from J, the junction kept 10 bases outside the gene matches. The germline CDR1 and CDR2 sequences are SGDLS and YYNGEE. These data originate in a study of blood T cell repertoires in COVID-19. At the level of the study: T cells, B-cell-depleted T cells, or PBMCs supplied cDNA or gDNA.

The chain links TRBV9 to TRBJ2-2; TRBD2 aligns across 10 bases. The source is a man aged 40-49 years with acute or convalescent COVID-19. Sequenced: peripheral blood. The CDR3 nucleotides are TGTGCCAGCAGCGCGGTACTAGCGGGGACTGCAGAGCTGTTTTTT. Translating gives CASSAVLAGTAELFF.